The 5 T cell receptor beta chains presented below share a single source sample, sequenced in a study of OX40 agonist ivuxolimab in advanced cancers. Repertoires were generated with immunoSEQ multiplex PCR, while TCRdb's copy carries only in-frame clones and drops some. The table records around 80,000 clones, roughly 87% of them present only once. This specimen was CD4+ or CD8+ T cells sorted from blood, taken in a trial of the OX40 agonist ivuxolimab. Every receptor here comes from an adult with an advanced solid tumor such as melanoma, head and neck, liver or kidney cancer.

This sequence joins TRBV27 and TRBJ2-2; maybe TRBD2 (6 bases). There are 13 residues in the CDR3. V gave up 6 bases and J gave up 4 bases, with 9 bases separating them. CDR1 is MNHEY and CDR2 is SMNVEV in the germline V gene (reference sequence). The CDR3: CASRQGGTGELFF. CDR3 DNA sequence: TGTGCCAGCAGGCAGGGAGGCACCGGGGAGCTGTTTTTT.

The gene calls are TRBV27 and TRBJ2-2, with 10 positions matching TRBD2. Germline assignment: CDR1 MNHEY and CDR2 SMNVEV (reference sequence). The trim removed 3 bases at V and 2 bases at J, leaving 6 bases unmatched. The CDR3 has 17 residues. CDR3 amino acids: CASSFKSSGSNTGELFF. The CDR3 DNA reads as TGTGCCAGCAGTTTTAAATCTAGCGGGAGTAACACCGGGGAGCTGTTTTTT.

This clone was counted between two and nine times. The chain combines TRBV5-1 with TRBJ2-7; D is unresolved. CDR1 and CDR2 from the germline V gene are SGHRS and YFSETQ. The CDR3 covers 15 residues. Trimming pared 0 bases from V and 3 bases from J, leaving 13 bases between. DNA of the CDR3: TGCGCCAGCAGCTTGGTAAGACCGAGTCTCTACGAGCAGTACTTC. The encoded protein is CASSLVRPSLYEQYF.

The chain joins TRBV19 to TRBJ2-7; D is perhaps TRBD2 (6 bases). This CDR3 is 15 amino acids long. The V end was cut by 0 bases, the J end by 3 bases, with 12 bases between. CDR1 is LNHDA, CDR2 SQIVND, per germline (reference sequence). The CDR3 spells CASSIDRLERYEQYF. DNA for the CDR3: TGTGCCAGTAGTATAGACCGACTAGAACGCTACGAGCAGTACTTC.

The chain couples TRBV10-2 to TRBJ1-2; D not resolved. Trimming cost V 10 bases and J 2 bases, with 8 bases left between them. This CDR3 contains 11 residues. The V gene's germline CDR1 is WSHSY and CDR2 SAAADI. CDR3 sequence reads: CATGRNYGYTF. DNA for the CDR3: TGCGCCACGGGTCGAAACTATGGCTACACCTTC.